These 9 T cell receptor beta chains were all obtained from the same sample, sequenced in a study of T cells after yellow fever vaccination. TCRdb fed the 5' RACE reads into MiXCR, producing one record per CDR3 protein. The sample includes roughly 32,000 distinct CDR3 sequences, approximately 6.6% of them seen just once. This sample comprised PBMCs, either bulk or a sorted T-cell subset (CD4+, CD8+, memory, or dextramer-sorted; not recorded which), obtained on the day of the first yellow fever vaccination. These receptors came from a man younger than 30 who received the YFV17D yellow fever vaccine.

This clonotype came up many times. The CDR3 here is CSASDSYRGELFF. The CDR3 nucleotides are TGCAGTGCTTCGGACTCATACCGCGGGGAGCTGTTTTTT. V and J are TRBV20-1 and TRBJ2-2, with D maybe TRBD2 (5 bases). The CDR3 contains 13 residues. The V end lost 5 bases, the J end lost 7 bases, and 14 bases lay between the germline ends. Germline loops: CDR1 DFQATT, CDR2 SNEGSKA (reference sequence).

V gene TRBV4-1 combines with J gene TRBJ2-3; D ambiguous. Trimming shortened V by 0 bases and J by 6 bases, and 13 bases separated the two germline ends. The CDR3 extends over 15 amino acids. The germline V gene encodes CDR1 MGHRA and CDR2 YSYEKL. The CDR3 sequence is CASSQEWKGMDTQYF. CDR3 in DNA: TGCGCCAGCAGCCAAGAATGGAAAGGGATGGATACGCAGTATTTT.

This clonotype was counted between two and nine times. V is TRBV5-1 and J is TRBJ2-5, with TRBD2 matching 13 bases. J was trimmed by 8 bases and V by 3 bases; bases with no gene match: 16. Germline CDR1 SGHRS, CDR2 YFSETQ. The CDR3 consists of 18 residues. The CDR3 spells CASSWRTSGGPTGETQYF. For the CDR3, the DNA is TGCGCCAGCAGCTGGAGGACTAGCGGGGGACCCACGGGGGAAACCCAGTACTTC.

This clonotype appeared many times. The chain couples TRBV5-1 to TRBJ2-5; D is unclear. V was pared by 3 bases and J by 5 bases, with 8 bases between. This CDR3 spans 12 amino acids. In germline, CDR1 is SGHRS, CDR2 YFSETQ. CDR3: CASSSGWETQYF. The DNA for the CDR3 is TGCGCCAGCAGCTCCGGATGGGAGACCCAGTACTTC. Complete variable domain (other parts from reference TRBV5-1 and TRBJ2-5): KAGVTQTPRYLIKTRGQQVTLSCSPISGHRSVSWYQQTPGQGLQFLFEYFSETQRNKGNFPGRFSGRQFSNSRSEMNVSTLELGDSALYLCASSSGWETQYFGPGTRLLVL.

This clonotype showed up many times. CDR3 in amino acids: CASSLQVLTEAFF. CDR3 nucleotide sequence: TGTGCCAGCAGCCTACAGGTCCTCACTGAAGCTTTCTTT. The chain employs TRBV3-1 and TRBJ1-1; D may be TRBD1 (5 bases). The V gene's germline CDR1 is LGHDT and CDR2 YNNKEL (reference sequence). Deletions cut 4 bases from V and 4 bases from J, with 10 bases between. This CDR3 comprises 13 residues.

The gene calls are TRBV20-1 and TRBJ2-3; TRBD2 is a possible D gene (7 bases). Germline loops: CDR1 DFQATT, CDR2 SNEGSKA (reference sequence). The CDR3 consists of 15 residues. The V end lost 0 bases, the J end lost 2 bases, and 12 bases lay between the germline ends. CDR3 DNA sequence: TGCAGTGCTAGAGATCGGGGGGCGGCCACAGATACGCAGTATTTT. It yields the protein CSARDRGAATDTQYF.

This clonotype was detected many times. The J gene is TRBJ2-3, the V gene TRBV7-7, with a possible D match to TRBD2 (6 bases). V was pared by 11 bases and J by 1 base, with 16 bases between. CDR3 size: 14 residues. CDR1 and CDR2 from the germline V gene are SSHAT and FNYEAQ (reference sequence). CDR3 protein: CAVGTGLGTDTQYF. CDR3 bases: TGTGCCGTCGGAACGGGACTGGGCACAGATACGCAGTATTTT. The whole variable domain, remainder taken from reference TRBV7-7 and TRBJ2-3, is GAGVSQSPRYKVTKRGQDVTLRCDPISSHATLYWYQQALGQGPEFLTYFNYEAQPDKSGLPSDRFSAERPEGSISTLTIQRTEQRDSAMYRCAVGTGLGTDTQYFGPGTRLTVL.

In this sample, this clonotype turned up many times. CDR3 loop: CSAVEGASTDTQYF. CDR3 in DNA: TGCAGTGCTGTAGAAGGGGCGAGCACAGATACGCAGTATTTT. The rearrangement joins TRBV20-1 to TRBJ2-3; perhaps TRBD1 as D (5 bases). V gave up 5 bases and J gave up 0 bases, with 12 bases separating them. Germline V gene lookup returns CDR1 DFQATT and CDR2 SNEGSKA (reference sequence). The CDR3 spans 14 residues.

This clonotype was detected ten times or more. The V gene is TRBV20-1, the J gene TRBJ1-1; D gene ambiguous. The V end lost 3 bases, the J end lost 1 base, and 12 bases lay between the germline ends. There are 14 residues in the CDR3. In germline, CDR1 is DFQATT, CDR2 SNEGSKA (reference sequence). The DNA for the CDR3 is TGCAGTGCTAGCAAGCCCACCACGAACACTGAAGCTTTCTTT. Its translation: CSASKPTTNTEAFF.